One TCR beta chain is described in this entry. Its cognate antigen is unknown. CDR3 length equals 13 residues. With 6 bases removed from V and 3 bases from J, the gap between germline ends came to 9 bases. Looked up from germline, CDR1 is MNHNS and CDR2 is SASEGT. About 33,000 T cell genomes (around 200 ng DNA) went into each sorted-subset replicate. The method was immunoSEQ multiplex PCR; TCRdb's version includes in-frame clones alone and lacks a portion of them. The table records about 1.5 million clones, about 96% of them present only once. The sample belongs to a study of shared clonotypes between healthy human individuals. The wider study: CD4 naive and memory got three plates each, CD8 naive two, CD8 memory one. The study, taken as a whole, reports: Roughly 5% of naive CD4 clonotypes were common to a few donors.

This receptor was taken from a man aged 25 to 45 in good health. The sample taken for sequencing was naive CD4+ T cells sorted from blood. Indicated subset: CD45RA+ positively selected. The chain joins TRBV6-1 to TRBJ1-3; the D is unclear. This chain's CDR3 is CASSETHGNTIYF. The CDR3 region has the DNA TGTGCCAGCAGCGAAACACATGGAAACACCATATATTTT.